This TCR beta chain was retrieved from a study of T cell responses to AZD1222 COVID-19 vaccine. The overall study: Second doses were pooled across both intervals (about 4 or about 12 weeks).

TCRdb keeps only in-frame clones here, not all; method: immunoSEQ multiplex PCR. Of about 120,000 clones in the sample, 92% are singletons; the top ten hold 11% to 15%. This clone was counted once. Its specificity is unknown. Study findings and constraints: Close to half of spike-specific TCRs reportedly recognize unmutated variant regions. Clonal diversity was possibly underestimated; the donors were predominantly white British and more often female.

Germline V gene sequence: CDR1 MGHRA, CDR2 YSYEKL. The V gene lost 4 bases and the J gene lost 1 base, with 17 bases spanning the gap. The CDR3 totals 17 residues. The source was peripheral blood, collected on day 0 of AZD1222 vaccination. The rearrangement links TRBV4-1 to TRBJ1-3, with D perhaps matching TRBD1 (6 bases). This receptor was taken from an adult in good health. The CDR3 DNA sequence: TGCGCCAGCAGCCTGTGGCCCAGGGGCCAATCTGGAAACACCATATATTTT. Its protein is CASSLWPRGQSGNTIYF.